This paragraph reports one T cell receptor beta chain. It lacks a known antigen. Per-base qualities were not stored, and no clone one base away is much larger. The immunoSEQ Assay was used to sequence TCR beta CDR3 regions from DNA. The original pipeline was this. T cell density was computed as TCR beta template counts normalized to usable DNA estimated by amplifying housekeeping genes. Using the preseqR package, richness was estimated by extrapolating to 120,000 templates for tissue samples and 400,000 templates for PBMC samples. Clonality was defined as one minus Pielou's evenness. Tissue-enriched TCRs were identified through differential abundance testing performed on productive amino-acid clonotypes, with a minimum total count of 5 and an alpha of 0.1. The Jaccard Index and the Morisita Overlap Index were used to measure how much the repertoires overlapped between compartments. GLIPH clustered TCR beta CDR3s with public tetramer-defined viral CDR3s; viral motifs required at least three viral sequences plus V-gene enrichment. Not all clones reach the TCRdb copy of this immuneACCESS table, which keeps in-frame sequences only. Checked studies attribute under half of the gap to unresolved V genes and leave the rest unexplained. That table is the source of V, J and clone size, and D and trimming were worked out from the DNA. Present in this sample are about 130,000 clones, around 90% of which were seen just once. Of the sample, 1.7% is held by the ten largest clones.

Germline trimming: 0 bases from V, 0 bases from J; junction bases outside gene matches: 8. Spanning cysteine to phenylalanine, the CDR3 consists of 18 amino acids. The retained sequence is limited to the CDR3, 54 bases, with the frame set at the first base. At diagnosis, tumor, uninvolved tumor-adjacent lung and peripheral blood were collected and then preserved as a mix of FFPE and fresh-frozen material. Blood samples were analyzed as peripheral blood mononuclear cells for TCR repertoire profiling. This sample was included in a study of T cells in localized non-small cell lung cancer (dated by TCRdb to the early 2020s). Notes on the research overall: T cell repertoires of about 240 early-stage NSCLC patients were analyzed, with tumors being compared against uninvolved tumor-adjacent lungs. All 230 or so NSCLC patients in the cohort were treatment-naive and had localized lung tumors that were resected. NSCLC patients had a mean age of around 66 years, and fewer than 150 were male and 85 to 110 female. What the research found in general, with its limitations: A median of 57 of the top 100 tumor clones turned up in the paired uninvolved adjacent lung, and some 28 of those clones also ranked among the top 100 of that same adjacent lung. Because multi-region tumor sequencing was not done, intratumor heterogeneity could not be ruled out. Because the study design was exploratory, TCR variables were selected using unadjusted p-values without false-discovery rate correction. The highest T cell clonality was observed in uninvolved tumor-adjacent lung, where clonality exceeded that of tumor, suggesting that antigenic responses were more focused in uninvolved tumor-adjacent lung. Higher blood T cell density associated with longer overall survival, while higher adjacent-lung clonality associated with shorter survival.

The sequence was obtained from a female donor over 55 with stage I lung adenocarcinoma. This chain joins TRBV23-1 to TRBJ2-1; the junction holds 7 bases that match TRBD2. TRBV23-1 is an open reading frame, and its role is uncertain. This sample comprised peripheral blood, obtained before any cancer treatment. The DNA sequence is as follows: TGCGCCAGCAGTCAATCGAAAATACTAGCGCCCTCCTACAATGAGCAGTTCTTC. This gives the protein CASSQSKILAPSYNEQFF.